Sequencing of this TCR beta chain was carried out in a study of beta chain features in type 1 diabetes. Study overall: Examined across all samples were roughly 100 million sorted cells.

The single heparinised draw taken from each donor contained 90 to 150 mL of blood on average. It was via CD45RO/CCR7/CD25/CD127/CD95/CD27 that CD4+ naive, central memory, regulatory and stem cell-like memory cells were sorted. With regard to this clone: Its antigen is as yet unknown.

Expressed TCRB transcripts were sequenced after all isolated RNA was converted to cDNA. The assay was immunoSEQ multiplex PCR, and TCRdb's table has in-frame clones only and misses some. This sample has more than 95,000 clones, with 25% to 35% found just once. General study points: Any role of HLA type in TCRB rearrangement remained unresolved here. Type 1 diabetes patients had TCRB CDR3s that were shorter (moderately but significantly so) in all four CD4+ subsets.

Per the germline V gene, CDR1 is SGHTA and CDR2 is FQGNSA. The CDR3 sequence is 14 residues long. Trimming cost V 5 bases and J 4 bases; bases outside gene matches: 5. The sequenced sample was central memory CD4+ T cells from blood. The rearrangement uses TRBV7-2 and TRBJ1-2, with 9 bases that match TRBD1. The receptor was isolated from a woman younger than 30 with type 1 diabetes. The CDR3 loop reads CASSTGQGSYGYTF. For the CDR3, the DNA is TGTGCCAGCAGCACCGGACAGGGGTCCTATGGCTACACCTTC.